Shown below are 32 T cell receptor beta chains from a single sample sequenced in a study of control samples from healthy donors and cancer patients. Repertoires were generated with immunoSEQ multiplex PCR, while TCRdb's copy carries only in-frame clones and drops some. The data show 65,000 to 100,000 clones, roughly 91% seen once. Sequencing was carried out using blood. All receptors derive from a man aged 50-60 years in good health.

The chain joins TRBV5-1 to TRBJ1-5; the match to TRBD1 covers 8 bases. The CDR3 extends over 14 amino acids. The junction had 6 bases not matched to a gene; V was cut back by 5 bases and J by 5 bases. Germline V lookup: CDR1 SGHRS, CDR2 YFSETQ. CDR3 in amino acids: CASSPGGRDQPQHF. The CDR3 DNA reads TGCGCCAGCAGTCCAGGGGGCCGAGATCAGCCCCAGCATTTT.

As to this clone: A junction boundary mismatches the germline segment, possibly from a read error. The sample has other DNA sequences that encode this CDR3 too. The chain combines TRBV7-9 with TRBJ2-2, with D perhaps TRBD2 (5 bases). Per the germline V gene, CDR1 is SEHNR and CDR2 is FQNEAQ (reference sequence). This CDR3 contains 17 residues. The chain's CDR3 is CASRTSRADVVTGELFF. CDR3 coding DNA: TGTGCCAGCAGGACATCACGGGCGGATGTAGTCACCGGGGAGCTGTTTTTC.

The chain couples TRBV9 to TRBJ2-5, with 9 bases matching TRBD1. CDR1 is SGDLS and CDR2 is YYNGEE in the germline V gene. The CDR3 is 20 residues long. With 2 bases clipped from V and 2 bases from J, the junction kept 19 bases outside the gene matches. CDR3: CASSVPGWTGVKCWQETQYF. The CDR3 DNA is TGTGCCAGCAGCGTCCCTGGCTGGACAGGGGTGAAGTGTTGGCAAGAGACCCAGTACTTC.

The gene calls are TRBV2 and TRBJ2-7; D is unclear. Germline V lookup: CDR1 SNHLY, CDR2 FYNNEI. The CDR3 sequence is 12 residues long. V dropped 5 bases and J dropped 0 bases, with 5 bases sitting between them. This chain's CDR3 is CASSLNSYEQYF. The CDR3 DNA follows: TGTGCCAGCAGTCTGAACTCCTACGAGCAGTACTTC.

The chain recombines TRBV5-1 with TRBJ2-1, with D hard to call. Trimming took off 3 bases at V and 5 bases at J, with 21 bases between the two ends. CDR3 length: 17 amino acids. Germline V gene data show CDR1 as SGHRS and CDR2 as YFSETQ. Written as DNA, the CDR3 is TGCGCCAGCAGCTCGGCTCGTCTTGTGGGCTCGGACAATGAGCAGTTCTTC. Translated, it gives CASSSARLVGSDNEQFF.

This clone was found once. The chain is built from TRBV2 and TRBJ1-4, with D uncertain. Germline V gene lookup returns CDR1 SNHLY and CDR2 FYNNEI. The CDR3 totals 17 residues. Trimming shortened V by 1 base and J by 8 bases, and 20 bases separated the two germline ends. The CDR3 here is CASSEGRGGPGGEKLFF. The CDR3 coding sequence is TGTGCCAGCAGTGAAGGGCGGGGAGGACCCGGAGGGGAAAAACTGTTTTTT.

The V and J genes are TRBV7-6 and TRBJ2-1; 8 bases align to TRBD2. This CDR3 has 13 amino acids. V was pared by 10 bases and J by 2 bases, with 4 bases of the junction left unmatched. The germline CDR1 and CDR2 sequences are SGHVS and FNYEAQ. CDR3 nucleotide sequence: TGTGCCACCCGGGGGGGAGCCTACAATGAGCAGTTCTTC. This encodes CATRGGAYNEQFF.

CDR3 residues: CASTPGQATDTQYF. Written as DNA, the CDR3 is TGTGCCAGCACCCCCGGACAGGCCACAGATACGCAGTATTTT. The chain joins TRBV6-5 to TRBJ2-3, with 7 bases matching TRBD1. The CDR3 length is 14 residues. The V segment lost 7 bases and the J segment 2 bases; nucleotides outside the gene matches: 6. Germline V gene data show CDR1 as MNHEY and CDR2 as SVGAGI.

The chain uses TRBV7-2 and TRBJ2-4, with TRBD1 identical over 9 bases. The CDR3 loop spans 14 amino acids. V shed 1 base and J 6 bases; nucleotides not matched to a gene: 1. Germline CDR1 SGHTA, CDR2 FQGNSA. Here the CDR3 reads CASSLDRGRNIQYF. CDR3 bases: TGTGCCAGCAGCTTAGACAGGGGGCGAAACATTCAGTACTTC.

This chain joins TRBV12-5 and TRBJ1-2; 9 nucleotides agree with TRBD1. Germline V lookup: CDR1 LGHNT, CDR2 FRNRAP. V dropped 1 base and J dropped 4; count of bases not matched to a gene: 7. The CDR3 length is 16 residues. The DNA of the CDR3 is TGTGCTAGTGGTTTGGACCCAGGGACAGGGACCTATGGCTACACCTTC. Amino acids: CASGLDPGTGTYGYTF.

This sequence joins TRBV19 and TRBJ1-1; D ambiguous. The V gene lost 5 bases and the J gene lost 1 base, with 14 bases spanning the gap. Germline loops: CDR1 LNHDA, CDR2 SQIVND (reference sequence). The length of the CDR3 is 15 residues. As DNA, the CDR3 is TGTGCCAGTAGTCTGGGCCCTCCCCGGAACACTGAAGCTTTCTTT. Translating it yields CASSLGPPRNTEAFF.

The rearrangement joins TRBV4-2 to TRBJ1-1; D is undetermined. The germline gives CDR1 LGHNA, CDR2 YNFKEQ. The CDR3 consists of 17 residues. V was cut by 0 bases and J by 1 base, with 15 bases left in between. The CDR3 coding sequence is TGTGCCAGCAGCCAAGATCTATGGGTGGTGGAGAACACTGAAGCTTTCTTT. It yields the protein CASSQDLWVVENTEAFF.

This clone was recorded only once. This sequence joins TRBV19 and TRBJ1-6, with 11 bases matching TRBD1. The germline CDR1 and CDR2 sequences are LNHDA and SQIVND (reference sequence). This CDR3 contains 17 residues. V dropped 3 bases and J dropped 7; count of bases not matched to a gene: 8. The CDR3 coding sequence is TGTGCCAGTAGTATCGGGACAGGGGGATATCGGAATTCACCCCTCCACTTT. As protein: CASSIGTGGYRNSPLHF.

This chain joins TRBV25-1 and TRBJ1-4; no clear D gene. The CDR3 loop spans 16 amino acids. CDR1 is MGHDK and CDR2 is SYGVNS in the germline V gene. Deletions cut 2 bases from V and 0 bases from J, with 10 bases between. The CDR3 is CASSEGALATNEKLFF. CDR3 in DNA: TGTGCCAGCAGTGAAGGAGCTCTTGCAACTAATGAAAAACTGTTTTTT.

The chain links TRBV19 to TRBJ2-3; no clear D. Per germline, CDR1 LNHDA and CDR2 SQIVND (reference sequence). The CDR3 loop spans 13 amino acids. The CDR3 here is CGSGLTGTDTQYF. CDR3 bases: TGTGGGAGTGGGCTCACAGGCACAGATACGCAGTATTTT.

This chain joins TRBV4-1 and TRBJ1-3; D gene unclear. The ends were cut back, 4 bases at V and 0 bases at J, with 13 bases in the middle. The germline V gene has CDR1 MGHRA and CDR2 YSYEKL. The length of the CDR3 is 16 residues. Here the CDR3 DNA reads TGCGCCAGCAGCCTTCCTCCAGCCAGCTCTGGAAACACCATATATTTT. Translating it yields CASSLPPASSGNTIYF.

V usage is TRBV12-5 and J usage is TRBJ2-1, with D possibly matching TRBD2 (7 bases). CDR3 length equals 12 residues. The V and J ends lost 7 bases and 9 bases respectively, with 13 bases between them. Germline V gene data show CDR1 as LGHNT and CDR2 as FRNRAP. The CDR3 here is CASALGGPEQFF. The CDR3 DNA reads as TGTGCTAGTGCCTTGGGGGGGCCTGAGCAGTTCTTC. Drawing the rest from reference TRBV12-5 and TRBJ2-1, the complete variable domain is DARVTQTPRHKVTEMGQEVTMRCQPILGHNTVFWYRQTMMQGLELLAYFRNRAPLDDSGMPKDRFSAEMPDATLATLKIQPSEPRDSAVYFCASALGGPEQFFGPGTRLTVL.

V usage is TRBV7-8 and J usage is TRBJ1-1, with 7 bases identical to TRBD1. The CDR3 is 12 residues long. Trimming cost V 3 bases and J 6 bases; bases outside gene matches: 1. From germline, CDR1 is SGHVS and CDR2 FQNEAQ. The CDR3 protein is CASSLQGAEAFF. The CDR3 coding sequence is TGTGCCAGCAGCTTGCAGGGGGCTGAAGCTTTCTTT. Full variable domain (missing parts from reference TRBV7-8 and TRBJ1-1): GAGVSQSPRYKVAKRGQDVALRCDPISGHVSLFWYQQALGQGPEFLTYFQNEAQLDKSGLPSDRFFAERPEGSVSTLKIQRTQQEDSAVYLCASSLQGAEAFFGQGTRLTVV.

The J gene is TRBJ2-7, the V gene TRBV7-2; D is possibly TRBD1 or TRBD2 (6 bases each). CDR3 length equals 16 residues. Trimming shortened V by 5 bases and J by 1 base, and 18 bases separated the two germline ends. Per germline, CDR1 SGHTA and CDR2 FQGNSA. This CDR3 reads CASSEEGGASSYEQYF. The CDR3 nucleotides are TGTGCCAGCAGCGAGGAGGGGGGCGCGAGTTCCTACGAGCAGTACTTC.

This clone was seen only once. The gene calls are TRBV19 and TRBJ1-6; TRBD1 agrees at 7 bases. CDR3 size: 14 residues. Germline CDR1 LNHDA, CDR2 SQIVND (reference sequence). Trimming cost V 7 bases and J 9 bases; bases outside gene matches: 9. The CDR3 reads CASTNRQGPSPLHF. DNA for the CDR3: TGTGCCAGTACCAACCGACAGGGTCCTTCACCCCTCCACTTT.

The chain carries TRBV3-1 (or the pseudogene TRBV3-2) and TRBJ1-2, with unresolved D. The CDR3 length is 15 residues. Trimming stripped 4 bases from V and 8 bases from J, with 20 bases between. Germline V gene data show CDR1 as LGHDT and CDR2 as YNNKEL (reference sequence). The CDR3 nucleotides are TGTGCCAGCAGCCTTGGTCGCTTTGAGGGAAGGGGCTACACCTTC. As protein: CASSLGRFEGRGYTF.

This rearrangement joins TRBV6-1 to TRBJ1-2; no firm D call. Germline values: CDR1 MNHNS, CDR2 SASEGT. V was shortened by 1 base and J by 8 bases, with 11 bases between the two germline ends. This CDR3 has 13 amino acids. The CDR3 nucleotides read TGTGCCAGCAGTGAAGGGACCCCCAGAGGCTACACCTTC. Residues: CASSEGTPRGYTF.

This clone appeared a single time. V usage is TRBV3-1 (or the pseudogene TRBV3-2) and J usage is TRBJ1-5, with 10 nucleotides matching TRBD1. CDR1 and CDR2 from the germline V gene are LGHDT and YNNKEL (reference sequence). This CDR3 contains 15 residues. Losses at the gene ends were 4 bases for V and 7 bases for J; bases not matched to a gene: 7. The CDR3 loop is CASSLAGTGEQPQHF. As DNA, the CDR3 is TGTGCCAGCAGCCTAGCCGGGACAGGGGAACAGCCCCAGCATTTT.

The chain couples TRBV12-5 to TRBJ2-2, with D tentatively TRBD1 (6 bases). Per germline, CDR1 LGHNT and CDR2 FRNRAP. The V gene lost 6 bases and the J gene lost 3 bases, with 14 bases spanning the gap. The CDR3 is made up of 15 amino acids. The CDR3 DNA follows: TGTGCTAGTGGGTCTAGGGGGTTCGACACCGGGGAGCTGTTTTTT. Protein: CASGSRGFDTGELFF.

The rearrangement links TRBV30 to TRBJ1-5; D gene uncertain. The germline V gene has CDR1 GTSNPN and CDR2 SVGIG (reference sequence). V was pared by 0 bases and J by 5 bases, with 11 bases between. There are 14 residues in the CDR3. The CDR3 loop is CAWSVPHGDQPQHF. As DNA, the CDR3 is TGTGCCTGGAGTGTACCTCACGGGGATCAGCCCCAGCATTTT. The variable domain in full, completed from reference TRBV30 and TRBJ1-5, reads SQTIHQWPATLVQPVGSPLSLECTVEGTSNPNLYWYRQAAGRGLQLLFYSVGIGQISSEVPQNLSASRPQDRQFILSSKKLLLSDSGFYLCAWSVPHGDQPQHFGDGTRLSIL.

V and J are TRBV2 and TRBJ1-5; D possibly corresponds to TRBD1 (6 bases). The CDR3 contains 14 residues. V was trimmed by 4 bases and J by 0 bases, leaving 7 bases between them. Germline V lookup: CDR1 SNHLY, CDR2 FYNNEI. The chain's CDR3 is CASSGTASNQPQHF. The CDR3, as DNA: TGTGCCAGCAGTGGGACAGCTAGCAATCAGCCCCAGCATTTT. The variable domain in full, completed from reference TRBV2 and TRBJ1-5, reads EPEVTQTPSHQVTQMGQEVILRCVPISNHLYFYWYRQILGQKVEFLVSFYNNEISEKSEIFDDQFSVERPDGSNFTLKIRSTKLEDSAMYFCASSGTASNQPQHFGDGTRLSIL.

The CDR3 sequence: CASSNPGQGAHEQYF. CDR3 DNA sequence: TGTGCCAGCAGCAATCCGGGACAGGGTGCTCACGAGCAGTACTTC. The chain couples TRBV2 to TRBJ2-7; 9 bases line up with TRBD1. The CDR3 loop spans 15 amino acids. After removal of 6 bases from V and 5 bases from J, the junction contained 11 bases not matched to a gene. Germline CDR1 and CDR2: SNHLY and FYNNEI.

The rearrangement links TRBV7-2 to TRBJ1-5; perhaps TRBD1 as D (5 bases). CDR3 length: 14 residues. CDR1 and CDR2 from the germline V gene are SGHTA and FQGNSA. The ends were cut back, 0 bases at V and 6 bases at J, with 9 bases in the middle. CDR3 protein: CASSLAGGSQPQHF. The CDR3 DNA reads as TGTGCCAGCAGCTTAGCGGGGGGGAGTCAGCCCCAGCATTTT.

This chain links TRBV5-8 with TRBJ1-1; no reliable D call. This CDR3 has 11 amino acids. Trimming stripped 0 bases from V and 8 bases from J, with 5 bases between. CDR1 and CDR2 (germline): SGHTS, YDEGEE. CDR3 residues: CASSLVFEAFF. CDR3 nucleotides: TGTGCCAGCAGCTTGGTATTCGAAGCTTTCTTT.

CDR3 DNA sequence: TGTGCCAGCAGCCCGCACGTAAGAACACGGCCGAACACTGAAGCTTTCTTT. This sequence encodes CASSPHVRTRPNTEAFF. The chain has TRBV3-1 (or the pseudogene TRBV3-2) and TRBJ1-1; unclear D gene. Germline CDR1 and CDR2: LGHDT and YNNKEL (reference sequence). The CDR3 extends over 17 amino acids. V was trimmed by 4 bases and J by 1 base, leaving 19 bases between them.

The chain links TRBV7-8 to TRBJ2-3; maybe TRBD1 (6 bases). V lost 0 bases, J lost 0 bases, and 13 bases lay in between. In germline, CDR1 is SGHVS, CDR2 FQNEAQ. The CDR3 has 17 residues. DNA for the CDR3: TGTGCCAGCAGCTTAGCGCCGACAGGTCTTAGCACAGATACGCAGTATTTT. This encodes CASSLAPTGLSTDTQYF.

This clone was observed a single time. V and J are TRBV4-1 and TRBJ1-6; D ambiguous. The V end was cut by 1 base, the J end by 9 bases, with 16 bases between. CDR3 length: 16 amino acids. Germline V CDR1 and CDR2: MGHRA, YSYEKL. In DNA form, the CDR3 reads TGCGCCAGCAGCCAAGGAGAGGGCGGCCCTTCTTCACCCCTCCACTTT. Its protein is CASSQGEGGPSSPLHF.